The entry that follows covers one T cell receptor (beta chain) sequence. Its antigen is still unknown. CDR1 is SEHNR, CDR2 FQNEAQ, per germline (reference sequence). The CDR3 is 15 residues long. Trimming cost V 5 bases and J 0 bases, with 8 bases left between them. Assay: immunoSEQ multiplex PCR; the TCRdb copy retains only in-frame clones and omits some. The sample records about 37,000 clones, roughly 87% being singletons. This sample is part of a study of OX40 agonist ivuxolimab in advanced cancers. Notes on the study in general: With doses of 0.1 to 3.0 mg/kg, CD4+ and CD8+ blood T cells had undergone clonal expansion by week 6.

This sequence originates from an adult with an advanced solid tumor such as melanoma, head and neck, liver or kidney cancer. The chain recombines TRBV7-9 with TRBJ2-6; D is undetermined. The material was CD4+ or CD8+ T cells sorted from blood, obtained in a trial of the OX40 agonist ivuxolimab. The CDR3 loop reads CASSGVSSGANVLTF. The CDR3 DNA reads TGTGCCAGCAGCGGGGTCTCCTCTGGGGCCAACGTCCTGACTTTC.